This T cell receptor beta chain was sequenced during a study of cytotoxic CD8 clonotypes in ibrutinib-treated CLL. Study summary: Around 10 relapsed/refractory, some 15 treatment-naive; fewer than 18 IGHV unmutated.

The table came from immunoSEQ multiplex PCR; TCRdb's copy has only in-frame clones and leaves some out. Here the sample spans 330,000 or so clones, 60% to 80% being singletons. General observations from the study: Measured clonality at baseline was greater than in age-matched healthy donors and tracked with circulating CD8+ T-cell counts.

TCR beta libraries used roughly 2 micrograms of DNA from cryopreserved PBMCs. About this clone: No antigen is known for it.

The sequencing here drew on PBMCs, taken after 36 months of ibrutinib treatment. This TCR was recovered from a human donor with chronic lymphocytic leukemia.

The CDR3: CASSFGGGYEQYF. CDR3 coding DNA: TGTGCCAGTAGTTTTGGAGGGGGCTACGAGCAGTACTTC. The chain recombines TRBV19 with TRBJ2-7, with D perhaps given as TRBD1 or TRBD2 (6 bases each). The CDR3 consists of 13 residues. With 5 bases removed from V and 3 bases from J, the gap between germline ends came to 11 bases. Germline lookup yields CDR1 LNHDA and CDR2 SQIVND (reference sequence).